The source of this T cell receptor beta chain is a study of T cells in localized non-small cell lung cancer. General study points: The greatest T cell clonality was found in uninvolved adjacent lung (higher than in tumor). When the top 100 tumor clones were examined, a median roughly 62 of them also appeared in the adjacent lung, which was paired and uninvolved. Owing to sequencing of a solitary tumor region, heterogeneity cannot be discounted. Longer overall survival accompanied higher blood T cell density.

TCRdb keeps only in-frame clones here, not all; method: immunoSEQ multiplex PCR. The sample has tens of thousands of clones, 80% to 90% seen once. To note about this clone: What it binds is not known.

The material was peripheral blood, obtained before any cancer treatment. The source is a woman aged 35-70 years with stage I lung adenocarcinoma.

CDR3 residues: CASSWSGDSKVTF. CDR3 coding DNA: TGTGCCAGCAGCTGGTCCGGGGATTCGAAGGTCACCTTC. This chain connects TRBV5-6 to TRBJ1-2; no reliable D call. Germline V CDR1 and CDR2: SGHDT, YYEEEE. The V gene lost 3 bases and the J gene lost 13 bases, with 19 bases spanning the gap. The CDR3 sequence is 13 residues long.